This TCR beta chain was recovered during a study of blood T cell repertoires in COVID-19. Sequencing was performed with immunoSEQ multiplex PCR; in TCRdb, only in-frame clones are kept and a portion is missing. The repertoire holds 150,000 to 200,000 clones, 89% seen once, with around 2% in the top ten. The TCR originated in a woman aged 40-49 years with acute COVID-19. Sequencing was performed on PBMCs or T cells enriched from blood (not recorded which).

In DNA, the CDR3 is TGTGCCAGCAGCCAAGAGGGGGCAGGGGGGTACACCGGGGAGCTGTTTTTT. As protein: CASSQEGAGGYTGELFF. V gene TRBV4-2 combines with J gene TRBJ2-2; maybe TRBD1 (7 bases). V was trimmed by 0 bases and J by 3 bases, leaving 14 bases between them. The CDR3 sequence is 17 residues long. The germline V gene has CDR1 LGHNA and CDR2 YNFKEQ.